This T cell receptor beta chain came from a study of metastatic and nonmetastatic thyroid tumors. At the level of the study: Samples came from malignant and benign thyroid patients, and repertoires were compared across blood and tumor or nodule tissue.

Original handling: A classifier for distant metastasis in papillary thyroid cancer was constructed using CDR3 differences observed across clinicopathological groups. TCRdb recomputed clones from the PCR reads via MiXCR. TCRdb's processing, not the authors' own work, is the source of the V and J calls. The sample shows around 59,000 clones, roughly 16% of them seen only once. Thyroid surgery took place with no prior treatment in any patient. Findings of the study overall: Relative to benign nodules, malignant thyroid tumors were reportedly characterized by significantly elevated TCR beta diversity in blood and tumor.

V shed 5 bases and J 4 bases; nucleotides not matched to a gene: 2. Germline V gives CDR1 MRHNA, CDR2 SNTAGT. This CDR3 spans 15 amino acids. This clone has ten or more counts. What it recognizes is unknown. The sequence was obtained from a male donor with papillary thyroid cancer or a benign thyroid nodule (not recorded which). Some clones in this sample may be carry-over from other donors' samples. This chain joins TRBV6-4 and TRBJ2-2; TRBD2 aligns across 12 bases. Sequencing used blood. The CDR3 region is CASSPLAGGTGELFF. The DNA of the CDR3 is TGTGCCAGCAGTCCACTAGCGGGAGGCACCGGGGAGCTGTTTTTT.